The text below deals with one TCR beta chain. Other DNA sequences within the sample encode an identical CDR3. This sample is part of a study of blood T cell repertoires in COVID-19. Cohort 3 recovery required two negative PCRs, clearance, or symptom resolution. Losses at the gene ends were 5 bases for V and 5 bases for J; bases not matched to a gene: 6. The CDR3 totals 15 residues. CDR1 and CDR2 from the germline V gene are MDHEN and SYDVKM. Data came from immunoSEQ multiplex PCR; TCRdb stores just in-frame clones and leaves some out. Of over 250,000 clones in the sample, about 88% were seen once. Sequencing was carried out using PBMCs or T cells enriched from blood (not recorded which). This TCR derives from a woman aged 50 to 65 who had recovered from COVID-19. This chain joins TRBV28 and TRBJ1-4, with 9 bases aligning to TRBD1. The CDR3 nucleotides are TGTGCCAGCAGTCAAGCCGGGACAGGGAATGAAAAACTGTTTTTT. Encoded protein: CASSQAGTGNEKLFF.